The 30 T cell receptor beta chains in this list originate from one sample, sequenced in a study of long-term antiretroviral therapy in people with HIV. The libraries were made with immunoSEQ v3.0 at survey level. Sequenced by immunoSEQ multiplex PCR; TCRdb stores in-frame clones only, minus some. The table lists about 40,000 clones, roughly 87% of them singletons. The sequences come from unsorted PBMCs, collected 1 year after starting antiretroviral therapy. These receptors were collected from a man younger than 35 with HIV.

The chain is built from TRBV7-9 and TRBJ2-1, with 7 bases fitting TRBD2. This CDR3 spans 17 amino acids. Unmatched junction bases numbered 12, after V lost 1 base and J lost 6 bases. The germline gives CDR1 SEHNR, CDR2 FQNEAQ (reference sequence). CDR3 DNA sequence: TGTGCCAGCAGCTTAGTAAGCGGTAGCGGGTTAGGCAATGAGCAGTTCTTC. Its translation: CASSLVSGSGLGNEQFF. Full variable domain (missing parts from reference TRBV7-9 and TRBJ2-1): DTGVSQNPRHKITKRGQNVTFRCDPISEHNRLYWYRQTLGQGPEFLTYFQNEAQLEKSRLLSDRFSAERPKGSFSTLEIQRTEQGDSAMYLCASSLVSGSGLGNEQFFGPGTRLTVL.

The V gene is TRBV6-6, the J gene TRBJ1-2; D ambiguous. The CDR3 totals 15 residues. Germline values: CDR1 MNHNY, CDR2 SVGAGI (reference sequence). V dropped 0 bases and J dropped 4 bases, with 12 bases sitting between them. The CDR3 sequence: CASSYSRDGTYGYTF. Written as DNA, the CDR3 is TGTGCCAGCAGTTACTCGAGGGATGGTACCTATGGCTACACCTTC.

The J gene is TRBJ2-1, the V gene TRBV7-9; the D is unclear. The V gene's germline CDR1 is SEHNR and CDR2 FQNEAQ (reference sequence). This CDR3 comprises 15 residues. Trimming removed 0 bases from V and 4 bases from J, with 10 bases in between. This chain's CDR3 is CASSLARHSYNEQFF. CDR3 DNA sequence: TGTGCCAGCAGCTTAGCGCGGCATAGTTACAATGAGCAGTTCTTC.

The chain links TRBV19 to TRBJ2-4; D may correspond to TRBD1 or TRBD2 (5 bases each). The CDR3 loop spans 16 amino acids. The germline V gene has CDR1 LNHDA and CDR2 SQIVND (reference sequence). Trimming took off 7 bases at V and 0 bases at J, with 16 bases between the two ends. CDR3 sequence reads: CASTIGGTVAKNIQYF. The DNA of the CDR3 is TGTGCCAGTACCATAGGTGGGACGGTAGCCAAAAACATTCAGTACTTC.

V gene TRBV27 combines with J gene TRBJ2-7, with a weak D call TRBD1 (5 bases). V was trimmed by 6 bases and J by 5 bases, leaving 17 bases between them. The CDR3 contains 14 residues. The germline V gene has CDR1 MNHEY and CDR2 SMNVEV (reference sequence). The CDR3 loop is CASSDLAGLNEQYF. The CDR3 bases are TGTGCCAGCAGCGATTTGGCAGGGCTTAACGAGCAGTACTTC.

This sequence joins TRBV9 and TRBJ2-7, with D perhaps matching TRBD2 (6 bases). The germline CDR1 and CDR2 sequences are SGDLS and YYNGEE. The CDR3 sequence is 13 residues long. V dropped 4 bases and J dropped 2 bases, with 10 bases sitting between them. The CDR3 is CASSSGGTYEQYF. The CDR3 region has the DNA TGTGCCAGCAGCTCCGGGGGTACCTACGAGCAGTACTTC.

CDR3: CASRPLAGSYNEQFF. The CDR3 coding sequence is TGTGCCAGCAGACCACTAGCGGGATCGTACAATGAGCAGTTCTTC. The chain employs TRBV6-6 and TRBJ2-1, with 10 bases matching TRBD2. J lost 4 bases, V lost 6 bases, and 6 bases had no gene match. This CDR3 has 15 amino acids. Germline CDR1 reads MNHNY; CDR2 reads SVGAGI (reference sequence).

The V call is TRBV6-1, the J call TRBJ1-6; D unresolved. Germline CDR1 reads MNHNS; CDR2 reads SASEGT. The CDR3 loop spans 16 amino acids. Between the trimmed V and J ends, which lost 2 bases and 0 bases, there was a span of 8 bases. The CDR3 sequence: CASSERASSYNSPLHF. The DNA for the CDR3 is TGTGCCAGCAGTGAACGTGCGAGCTCCTATAATTCACCCCTCCACTTT.

This clone appeared once. V gene TRBV27 combines with J gene TRBJ2-3; 11 bases align to TRBD2. This CDR3 contains 16 residues. The junction had 9 bases not matched to a gene; V was cut back by 5 bases and J by 5 bases. Germline lookup yields CDR1 MNHEY and CDR2 SMNVEV (reference sequence). CDR3 nucleotides: TGTGCCAGCAGTCCCTCGACTAGCGGGGTTGTAGATACGCAGTATTTT. This translates into CASSPSTSGVVDTQYF.

The V gene is TRBV5-1, the J gene TRBJ1-6; TRBD1 aligns across 7 bases. The germline V gene encodes CDR1 SGHRS and CDR2 YFSETQ. V was pared by 2 bases and J by 6 bases, with 2 bases of the junction left unmatched. This CDR3 region has 14 residues. The CDR3 loop is CASSFGQVNSPLHF. CDR3 bases: TGCGCCAGCAGCTTCGGACAGGTTAATTCACCCCTCCACTTT. The full variable domain, with the rest looked up from reference TRBV5-1 and TRBJ1-6, is KAGVTQTPRYLIKTRGQQVTLSCSPISGHRSVSWYQQTPGQGLQFLFEYFSETQRNKGNFPGRFSGRQFSNSRSEMNVSTLELGDSALYLCASSFGQVNSPLHFGNGTRLTVT.

The CDR3 protein is CASSLTGYQPQHF. The CDR3 DNA reads TGTGCCAGCAGTTTAACAGGGTACCAGCCCCAGCATTTT. The chain carries TRBV27 and TRBJ1-5, with D possibly matching TRBD1 (6 bases). The germline gives CDR1 MNHEY, CDR2 SMNVEV (reference sequence). This CDR3 is built from 13 residues. Trimming stripped 2 bases from V and 7 bases from J, with 9 bases between.

V usage is TRBV6-5 and J usage is TRBJ1-1; D gene uncertain. V was shortened by 0 bases and J by 4 bases, with 15 bases between the two germline ends. CDR1 is MNHEY and CDR2 is SVGAGI in the germline V gene. The CDR3 is made up of 16 amino acids. CDR3 nucleotides: TGTGCCAGCAGTTACTCGAAGCTCCGCTGGGGCACTGAAGCTTTCTTT. It encodes CASSYSKLRWGTEAFF.

The chain carries TRBV4-1 and TRBJ1-1; 7 positions agree with TRBD1. The V and J ends lost 6 bases and 0 bases, in that order; junction bases with no gene match: 10. The CDR3 is 16 residues long. CDR1 MGHRA and CDR2 YSYEKL come from the germline V gene. CDR3 residues: CASSRTGVLMNTEAFF. CDR3 bases: TGCGCCAGCAGTCGGACAGGAGTTCTTATGAACACTGAAGCTTTCTTT.

This rearrangement joins TRBV7-6 to TRBJ1-1; D might be TRBD1 (5 bases). From germline, CDR1 is SGHVS and CDR2 FNYEAQ. V was pared by 5 bases and J by 2 bases, with 12 bases between. The CDR3 contains 14 residues. For the CDR3, the DNA is TGTGCCAGCAGCCCGGGACGGGGAAACACTGAAGCTTTCTTT. It codes for CASSPGRGNTEAFF.

V is TRBV5-6 and J is TRBJ1-1; the D is unclear. Deletions cut 0 bases from V and 1 base from J, with 7 bases between. Looked up from germline, CDR1 is SGHDT and CDR2 is YYEEEE. CDR3 size: 14 residues. The CDR3 sequence is CASSLVGENTEAFF. The CDR3 bases are TGTGCCAGCAGCTTGGTGGGAGAGAACACTGAAGCTTTCTTT.

V gene TRBV6-5 combines with J gene TRBJ2-5; D is undetermined. V lost 3 bases and J 2 bases, leaving 10 bases between the germline ends. Germline-derived CDR1 and CDR2 are MNHEY and SVGAGI. This CDR3 is 14 amino acids long. The CDR3 sequence is CASSYFGPQETQYF. The CDR3 DNA sequence: TGTGCCAGCAGTTATTTTGGGCCTCAAGAGACCCAGTACTTC.

This clone was recorded a few times. The genes are TRBV7-9 and TRBJ2-7; TRBD2 is a possible D gene (5 bases). CDR3 length: 11 amino acids. Germline V gives CDR1 SEHNR, CDR2 FQNEAQ (reference sequence). V was cut by 11 bases and J by 5 bases, with 13 bases left in between. CDR3 protein: CARGVGDEQYF. In DNA, the CDR3 is TGTGCCCGTGGTGTCGGGGACGAGCAGTACTTC.

The gene calls are TRBV4-3 and TRBJ2-3; D unclear. This CDR3 is built from 14 residues. Per the germline V gene, CDR1 is LGHNA and CDR2 is YSLEER. V lost 0 bases and J 4 bases, leaving 8 bases between the germline ends. In DNA form, the CDR3 reads TGCGCCAGCAGCCAAGATCTCTTCCCAGATACGCAGTATTTT. Encoded protein: CASSQDLFPDTQYF.

V usage is TRBV5-1 and J usage is TRBJ2-1; D is unresolved. V lost 2 bases, J lost 3 bases, and 9 bases lay in between. Germline-derived CDR1 and CDR2 are SGHRS and YFSETQ. This CDR3 spans 14 amino acids. Written as DNA, the CDR3 is TGCGCCAGCAGCTTCCTGTCCGTCTACAATGAGCAGTTCTTC. It codes for CASSFLSVYNEQFF.

V is TRBV19 and J is TRBJ1-5; tentatively, D is TRBD1 (6 bases). Germline V gene data show CDR1 as LNHDA and CDR2 as SQIVND (reference sequence). There are 14 residues in the CDR3. Between the trimmed V and J ends, which lost 7 bases and 6 bases, there was a span of 16 bases. CDR3 sequence (DNA): TGTGCCAGTACCTCGGGGGGAGGGGGTCAGCCCCAGCATTTT. It codes for CASTSGGGGQPQHF.

V gene TRBV5-4 combines with J gene TRBJ1-1; unclear D gene. The germline gives CDR1 SGHNT, CDR2 YYREEE (reference sequence). V was shortened by 2 bases and J by 2 bases, with 7 bases between the two germline ends. The CDR3 sequence is 13 residues long. CDR3 DNA: TGTGCCAGCAGCTTCGGTTTTAACACTGAAGCTTTCTTT. Translated, it gives CASSFGFNTEAFF.

This chain connects TRBV11-2 to TRBJ2-7; maybe TRBD1 (7 bases). Germline-derived CDR1 and CDR2 are SGHAT and FQNNGV. This CDR3 has 16 residues. V lost 5 bases and J lost 0, with 17 bases in between. The CDR3 coding sequence is TGTGCCAGCAGCCTTGACAGGGCAGCGGGCTCCTACGAGCAGTACTTC. This sequence encodes CASSLDRAAGSYEQYF.

This sequence joins TRBV7-6 and TRBJ2-7; D not certain. V was clipped by 5 bases and J by 6 bases, with 11 bases between them. The germline V gene has CDR1 SGHVS and CDR2 FNYEAQ. The CDR3 loop spans 12 amino acids. The CDR3 DNA reads as TGTGCCAGCAGCGCAGATCGGAGCGAGCAGTACTTC. Translating it yields CASSADRSEQYF. The variable domain in full, with the rest retrieved from reference TRBV7-6 and TRBJ2-7, is GAGVSQSPRYKVTKRGQDVALRCDPISGHVSLYWYRQALGQGPEFLTYFNYEAQQDKSGLPNDRFSAERPEGSISTLTIQRTEQRDSAMYRCASSADRSEQYFGPGTRLTVT.

The chain employs TRBV7-2 and TRBJ2-3, with D tentatively TRBD2 (6 bases). CDR1 and CDR2 from the germline V gene are SGHTA and FQGNSA. Deletions cut 4 bases from V and 2 bases from J, with 13 bases between. The CDR3 loop spans 15 amino acids. CDR3 DNA: TGTGCCAGCAGCTCCAACGGGGGATTCACAGATACGCAGTATTTT. This sequence encodes CASSSNGGFTDTQYF. Full variable domain (rest looked up from reference TRBV7-2 and TRBJ2-3): GAGVSQSPSNKVTEKGKDVELRCDPISGHTALYWYRQSLGQGLEFLIYFQGNSAPDKSGLPSDRFSAERTGGSVSTLTIQRTQQEDSAVYLCASSSNGGFTDTQYFGPGTRLTVL.

V and J are TRBV2 and TRBJ2-3; 7 bases match TRBD2. This CDR3 region has 14 residues. V lost 10 bases and J lost 4; bases outside the gene matches: 11. Germline loops: CDR1 SNHLY, CDR2 FYNNEI. The CDR3 region is CATTGGGASDTQYF. CDR3 bases: TGTGCCACCACGGGAGGCGGGGCCTCAGATACGCAGTATTTT.

The chain has TRBV9 and TRBJ2-5; TRBD2 matches at 9 bases. There are 18 residues in the CDR3. V was pared by 3 bases and J by 2 bases, with 14 bases of the junction left unmatched. CDR1 is SGDLS, CDR2 YYNGEE, per germline. The CDR3 DNA sequence: TGTGCCAGCAGCGAGGGGGCGGGGGGGCTCGGCTTTCAAGAGACCCAGTACTTC. It specifies CASSEGAGGLGFQETQYF.

The chain recombines TRBV25-1 with TRBJ1-2; the D is unclear. Germline assignment: CDR1 MGHDK and CDR2 SYGVNS. V lost 4 bases, J lost 6 bases, and 12 bases lay in between. The CDR3 contains 13 residues. The CDR3, as DNA: TGTGCCAGCAGTGGCCCGGGGTTGAATGGCTACACCTTC. It is translated as CASSGPGLNGYTF.

The V and J genes are TRBV19 and TRBJ1-4, with 7 bases identical to TRBD1. The germline V gene has CDR1 LNHDA and CDR2 SQIVND (reference sequence). V lost 5 bases to trimming and J lost 5 bases; unmatched junction nucleotides: 8. The CDR3 is 15 residues long. The CDR3 spells CASSSRDRTNEKLFF. The DNA of the CDR3 is TGTGCCAGTAGTTCCCGGGACAGAACGAATGAAAAACTGTTTTTT.

V gene TRBV6-4 combines with J gene TRBJ2-1; 7 nucleotides match TRBD2. Germline V gene data show CDR1 as MRHNA and CDR2 as SNTAGT. V shed 5 bases, J shed 0 bases, and the junction held 4 bases outside the gene matches. CDR3 length equals 15 residues. The CDR3 here is CASSTSGNSYNEQFF. DNA of the CDR3: TGTGCCAGCAGTACGAGCGGGAACTCCTACAATGAGCAGTTCTTC.

The chain is built from TRBV7-8 and TRBJ2-2; D is perhaps TRBD1 (6 bases). Trimming took 5 bases from V and 6 from J, leaving 19 bases between them. The CDR3 runs 16 residues. Germline loops: CDR1 SGHVS, CDR2 FQNEAQ. The CDR3 DNA sequence: TGTGCCAGCAGCCTCCAAGGGGGTCGGTTGTCCGGGGAGCTGTTTTTT. It yields the protein CASSLQGGRLSGELFF.